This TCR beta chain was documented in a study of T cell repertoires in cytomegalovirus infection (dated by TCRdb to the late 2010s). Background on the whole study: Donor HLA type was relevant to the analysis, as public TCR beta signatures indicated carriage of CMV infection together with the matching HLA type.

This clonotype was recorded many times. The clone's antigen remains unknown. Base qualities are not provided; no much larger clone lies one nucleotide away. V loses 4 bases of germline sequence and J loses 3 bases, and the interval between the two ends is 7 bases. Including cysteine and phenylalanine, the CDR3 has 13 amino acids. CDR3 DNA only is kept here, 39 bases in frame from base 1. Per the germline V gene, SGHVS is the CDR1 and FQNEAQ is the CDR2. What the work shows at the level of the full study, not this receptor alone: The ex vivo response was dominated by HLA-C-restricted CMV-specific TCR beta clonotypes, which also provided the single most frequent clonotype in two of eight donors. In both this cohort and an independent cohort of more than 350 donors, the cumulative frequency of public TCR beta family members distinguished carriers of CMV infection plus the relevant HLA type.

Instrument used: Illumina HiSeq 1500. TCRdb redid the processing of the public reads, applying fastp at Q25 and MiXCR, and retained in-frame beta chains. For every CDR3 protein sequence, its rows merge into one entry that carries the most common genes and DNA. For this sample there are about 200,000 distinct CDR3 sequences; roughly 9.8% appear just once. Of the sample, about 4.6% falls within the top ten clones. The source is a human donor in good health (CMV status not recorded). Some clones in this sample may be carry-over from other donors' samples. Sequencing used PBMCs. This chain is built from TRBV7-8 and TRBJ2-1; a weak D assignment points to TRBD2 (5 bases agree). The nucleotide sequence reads TGTGCCAGCAGCTCCGGGGACTACAATGAGCAGTTCTTC. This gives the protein CASSSGDYNEQFF. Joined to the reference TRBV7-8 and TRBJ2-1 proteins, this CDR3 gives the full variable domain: GAGVSQSPRYKVAKRGQDVALRCDPISGHVSLFWYQQALGQGPEFLTYFQNEAQLDKSGLPSDRFFAERPEGSVSTLKIQRTQQEDSAVYLCASSSGDYNEQFFGPGTRLTVL.